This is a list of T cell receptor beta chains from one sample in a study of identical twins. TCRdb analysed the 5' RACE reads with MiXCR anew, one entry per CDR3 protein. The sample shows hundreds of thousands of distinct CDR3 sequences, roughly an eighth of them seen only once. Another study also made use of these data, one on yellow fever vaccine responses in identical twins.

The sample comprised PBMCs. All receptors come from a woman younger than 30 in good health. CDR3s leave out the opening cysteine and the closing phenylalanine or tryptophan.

cdr3_aa: ASSYGRGGYNNEQF
v_call: TRBV6-5
j_call: TRBJ2-1

cdr3_aa: ASSPNEGAAYEQY
v_call: TRBV18
j_call: TRBJ2-7

cdr3_aa: ASSFRGSGGALTTDTQY
v_call: TRBV12-3/TRBV12-4
j_call: TRBJ2-3

cdr3_aa: ASSLDPPGQGTDTQY
v_call: TRBV11-3
j_call: TRBJ2-3

cdr3_aa: ASSDRGRTYGYT
v_call: TRBV3-1
j_call: TRBJ1-2

cdr3_aa: ASSTFVSHTEAF
v_call: TRBV27
j_call: TRBJ1-1

cdr3_aa: SARDLLETQY
v_call: TRBV20-1
j_call: TRBJ2-5

cdr3_aa: ASSYEKTNTGELF
v_call: TRBV6-5
j_call: TRBJ2-2

cdr3_aa: SARVAMNQPQH
v_call: TRBV20-1
j_call: TRBJ1-5

cdr3_aa: ASTEGVGDEQY
v_call: TRBV10-2
j_call: TRBJ2-7

cdr3_aa: ASSIRGGGYT
v_call: TRBV28
j_call: TRBJ1-2

cdr3_aa: ASSEATVVGGGRTDTQY
v_call: TRBV6-1
j_call: TRBJ2-3

cdr3_aa: ASSLLSLGQSDTQY
v_call: TRBV18
j_call: TRBJ2-3

cdr3_aa: SASPSPNPNEQF
v_call: TRBV20-1
j_call: TRBJ2-1

cdr3_aa: ASSSSMNTGELF
v_call: TRBV7-9
j_call: TRBJ2-2

cdr3_aa: ASSPWGTRQETQY
v_call: TRBV5-6
j_call: TRBJ2-5

cdr3_aa: ASSLILTKKSNEQF
v_call: TRBV7-3
j_call: TRBJ2-1

cdr3_aa: ASSEVRQGYYEQY
v_call: TRBV2
j_call: TRBJ2-7

cdr3_aa: ASWGQPNSPLH
v_call: TRBV2
j_call: TRBJ1-6

cdr3_aa: ASSVGGQGETQY
v_call: TRBV9
j_call: TRBJ2-5

cdr3_aa: ASSQDALAGGVGNEQF
v_call: TRBV3-2
j_call: TRBJ2-1